The 22 T cell receptor beta chains below were found in one sample sequenced in a study of Ad26.COV2.S vaccination and SARS-CoV-2 variants. This table comes from immunoSEQ multiplex PCR, and its TCRdb copy is limited to in-frame clones, with some not included. The table lists 350,000 to 400,000 clones, approximately 91% of them singletons. Treatment meaning: about 20 received Ad26.COV2.S at low or high dose, single or two shots; 5 received placebo; per-sample allocation not given. It was on day 63 after the first vaccine or placebo injection that samples were taken. Sample: peripheral blood, taken in a trial of Ad26.COV2.S vaccine versus placebo. The source is a person aged 18-60 years who received the Ad26.COV2.S COVID-19 vaccine or a placebo.

The chain combines TRBV7-9 with TRBJ2-4; weak D call: TRBD2 (7 bases). The V and J ends lost 5 bases and 0 bases respectively, with 23 bases between them. Germline V gene data show CDR1 as SEHNR and CDR2 as FQNEAQ (reference sequence). This CDR3 region has 19 residues. The CDR3 reads CASSLPVRGPPLAKNIQYF. The CDR3 DNA reads TGTGCCAGCAGCCTCCCGGTGCGGGGGCCCCCTCTAGCCAAAAACATTCAGTACTTC.

The chain combines TRBV27 with TRBJ2-7; 7 bases are shared with TRBD1. This CDR3 spans 15 amino acids. With 0 bases clipped from V and 5 bases from J, the junction kept 7 bases outside the gene matches. Germline CDR1 and CDR2: MNHEY and SMNVEV (reference sequence). This CDR3 is CASSLSYRGPNEQYF. The CDR3 DNA is TGTGCCAGCAGTTTATCGTACAGGGGACCGAACGAGCAGTACTTC.

The CDR3 nucleotides read TGTGCCAGCAGCATGGACGGCTATGGCTACACCTTC. Protein: CASSMDGYGYTF. The chain combines TRBV12-3 or TRBV12-4 with TRBJ1-2; D is undetermined. Trimming removed 6 bases from V and 4 bases from J, with 9 bases in between. The CDR3 has 12 residues.

This clone came up once. The chain employs TRBV12-3 or TRBV12-4 and TRBJ1-5; D gene uncertain. The CDR3 sequence is 13 residues long. The ends were cut back, 5 bases at V and 3 bases at J, with 8 bases in the middle. CDR3 amino acids: CASSALDNQPQHF. In DNA form, the CDR3 reads TGTGCCAGCAGTGCGCTGGACAATCAGCCCCAGCATTTT.

CDR3 nucleotide sequence: TGTGCCAGCAGTCGGGACAGGTATCAGCCCCAGCATTTT. Its translation is CASSRDRYQPQHF. The chain is built from TRBV12-3 or TRBV12-4 and TRBJ1-5, with TRBD1 identical over 8 bases. The CDR3 is 13 amino acids. Germline trimming cut 5 bases from V and 5 bases from J; bases unmatched to any gene: 2.

This rearrangement joins TRBV7-6 to TRBJ2-3; TRBD2 aligns across 7 bases. Unmatched junction bases numbered 4, after V lost 4 bases and J lost 0 bases. The CDR3 is made up of 15 amino acids. Looked up from germline, CDR1 is SGHVS and CDR2 is FNYEAQ. The DNA of the CDR3 is TGTGCCAGCAGCTGGACTAGTCCTAGCACAGATACGCAGTATTTT. It encodes CASSWTSPSTDTQYF.

This chain's CDR3 is CASSQTTGSPLHF. DNA of the CDR3: TGCGCCAGCAGCCAAACTACAGGGTCCCCCCTCCACTTT. The chain carries TRBV4-3 and TRBJ1-6, with D maybe TRBD1 (6 bases). The ends were cut back, 2 bases at V and 13 bases at J, with 12 bases in the middle. The CDR3 loop spans 13 amino acids. The germline gives CDR1 LGHNA, CDR2 YSLEER.

This chain joins TRBV11-2 and TRBJ2-1; TRBD2 matches at 8 bases. Looked up from germline, CDR1 is SGHAT and CDR2 is FQNNGV. V lost 3 bases, J lost 9 bases, and 10 bases stayed unmatched. CDR3 size: 15 residues. The CDR3 DNA is TGTGCCAGCAGCTTGGGACTAGGAAGGTTGGTTGAGCAGTTCTTC. Its protein is CASSLGLGRLVEQFF.

This clone was detected a few times. The chain employs TRBV21-1 and TRBJ1-1. TRBV21-1 is marked as a pseudogene. The CDR3 spans 15 residues. The CDR3 sequence is CASSKGVKKTEEAFF. As DNA, the CDR3 is TGTGCCAGCAGCAAAGGCGTGAAAAAGACCGAAGAAGCTTTCTTT.

This chain uses TRBV30 with TRBJ2-1; perhaps TRBD1 as D (6 bases). CDR3 length: 14 amino acids. Germline loops: CDR1 GTSNPN, CDR2 SVGIG (reference sequence). The ends were cut back, 4 bases at V and 4 bases at J, with 14 bases in the middle. CDR3 sequence (DNA): TGTGCCTGGATGTTGTGGGGACAATACAATGAGCAGTTCTTC. As protein: CAWMLWGQYNEQFF.

This clone was observed once. In DNA, the CDR3 is TGTGCCAGTAGCCCAGGAAGAGACGTCGCCTACGAGCAGTACTTC. Its translation: CASSPGRDVAYEQYF. The rearrangement uses TRBV19 and TRBJ2-7; D gene unclear. This CDR3 has 15 amino acids. Germline V CDR1 and CDR2: LNHDA, SQIVND (reference sequence). The V and J ends lost 6 bases and 2 bases respectively, with 17 bases between them.

V is TRBV6-5 and J is TRBJ1-2, with TRBD1 as a possible D gene (6 bases). V lost 2 bases, J lost 4 bases, and 17 bases lay in between. This CDR3 is built from 16 residues. CDR1 is MNHEY and CDR2 is SVGAGI in the germline V gene. This CDR3 reads CASSYQKDSQRYGYTF. DNA of the CDR3: TGTGCCAGCAGTTACCAAAAGGACAGTCAGCGCTATGGCTACACCTTC.

This chain uses TRBV20-1 with TRBJ1-1; D unclear. The V end lost 3 bases, the J end lost 1 base, and 9 bases lay between the germline ends. Germline V gene data show CDR1 as DFQATT and CDR2 as SNEGSKA (reference sequence). The length of the CDR3 is 13 residues. CDR3 sequence reads: CSASSHRNTEAFF. The CDR3 region has the DNA TGCAGTGCTAGTTCACATCGGAACACTGAAGCTTTCTTT.

The V gene is TRBV11-2, the J gene TRBJ2-7; D gene unclear. V was clipped by 5 bases and J by 10 bases, with 12 bases between them. The CDR3 has 11 amino acids. The germline V gene has CDR1 SGHAT and CDR2 FQNNGV. CDR3: CASSQNKAQYF. The CDR3 DNA is TGTGCCAGCAGCCAAAACAAGGCCCAGTACTTC.

The CDR3, as DNA: TGTGCCAGCAGGAGACAGGGGGTTAGGGAAAAACTGTTTTTT. Amino acid sequence: CASRRQGVREKLFF. V and J are TRBV25-1 and TRBJ1-4; 9 nucleotides agree with TRBD1. V lost 6 bases and J lost 8; bases outside the gene matches: 7. CDR3 length: 14 amino acids. Germline loops: CDR1 MGHDK, CDR2 SYGVNS.

This clone was found a few times. The gene calls are TRBV7-9 and TRBJ2-7; 11 positions match TRBD1. Germline CDR1 reads SEHNR; CDR2 reads FQNEAQ (reference sequence). CDR3 length: 15 residues. J was trimmed by 2 bases and V by 5 bases; bases with no gene match: 5. The CDR3 DNA sequence: TGTGCCAGCAGCCAGGGACAGGGGGATACCTACGAGCAGTACTTC. Amino acid sequence: CASSQGQGDTYEQYF.

V and J are TRBV6-5 and TRBJ1-2; 10 bases agree with TRBD1. The CDR3 runs 14 residues. Trimming at V came to 6 bases and at J to 8 bases, leaving 9 bases not matched to a gene. CDR1 and CDR2 from the germline V gene are MNHEY and SVGAGI. CDR3 residues: CASRDRTGGRGYTF. The CDR3 nucleotides read TGTGCCAGCAGAGATAGGACAGGGGGTCGGGGCTACACCTTC.

V gene TRBV6-5 combines with J gene TRBJ2-7; 9 nucleotides agree with TRBD1. The CDR3 has 16 amino acids. V dropped 0 bases and J dropped 5; count of bases not matched to a gene: 8. Per germline, CDR1 MNHEY and CDR2 SVGAGI. The chain's CDR3 is CASSYSGTGHSDEQYF. The CDR3 DNA reads as TGTGCCAGCAGTTACTCCGGGACAGGGCATAGCGACGAGCAGTACTTC.

V gene TRBV23-1 combines with J gene TRBJ2-1; D unresolved. TRBV23-1 qualifies as an ORF whose function is uncertain. V shed 0 bases and J shed 12 bases, with 39 bases lying between them. This CDR3 comprises 22 residues. CDR3 amino acids: CASSQSGFLSTFSRFIFSWQFF. The CDR3 DNA reads TGCGCCAGCAGTCAATCGGGTTTCCTTTCGACATTTTCCCGATTCATATTTTCTTGGCAGTTCTTC.

The rearrangement uses TRBV7-2 and TRBJ2-7; 8 bases fit TRBD1. This CDR3 spans 13 amino acids. Germline trimming cut 5 bases from V and 3 bases from J; bases unmatched to any gene: 3. Germline V lookup: CDR1 SGHTA, CDR2 FQGNSA. This CDR3 is CASSRQGRYEQYF. The CDR3 nucleotides read TGTGCCAGCAGCCGACAGGGGCGCTACGAGCAGTACTTC.

The chain employs TRBV5-5 and TRBJ1-1; possible D gene TRBD1, 6 bases. Trimming cost V 4 bases and J 1 base, with 11 bases left between them. CDR1 is SGHKS and CDR2 is YYEKEE in the germline V gene (reference sequence). This CDR3 is built from 14 residues. The CDR3 sequence is CASSQTRGNTEAFF. Here the CDR3 DNA reads TGTGCCAGCAGCCAGACCAGGGGGAACACTGAAGCTTTCTTT.

The rearrangement links TRBV7-9 to TRBJ2-2, with unresolved D. Germline V gene lookup returns CDR1 SEHNR and CDR2 FQNEAQ (reference sequence). V dropped 4 bases and J dropped 5 bases, with 14 bases sitting between them. The CDR3 loop spans 15 amino acids. The CDR3 sequence: CASSYIGPSTGELFF. CDR3 coding DNA: TGTGCCAGCAGCTATATAGGGCCCTCAACCGGGGAGCTGTTTTTT.